These T cell receptor beta chains were read from a single sample in a study of shared clonotypes between healthy human individuals. Clones were read by immunoSEQ multiplex PCR, and TCRdb kept only the in-frame ones, dropping some. Of around 1.9 million clones listed, approximately 92% are singletons. The sample comprised naive CD8+ T cells from PBMCs. These receptors originate from a young man in good health. Some clones in this sample may be carry-over from other donors' samples. Each CDR3 is given with its conserved first and last residue. The D gene is left open where the match is weak. Some rows have no size entry. The others give once, few or many, or a class for an expanded clone.

v_gene	abundance	d_gene	j_gene	len	CDR3aa	CDR3nt
TRBV6-5	-	TRBD2	TRBJ2-6	15	CASSYSGGVTNVLTF	TGTGCCAGCAGTTACTCCGGGGGGGTGACCAACGTCCTGACTTTC
TRBV28	-	-	TRBJ2-7	15	CASTNWGTRLYEQYF	TGTGCCAGCACCAATTGGGGGACCAGACTCTACGAGCAGTACTTC
TRBV5-6	-	-	TRBJ1-4	16	CASSFRGEGANEKLFF	TGTGCCAGCAGCTTTCGAGGGGAGGGCGCTAATGAAAAACTGTTTTTT
TRBV7-3	-	-	TRBJ2-2	15	CASREEAGDTGELFF	TGTGCCAGCAGAGAAGAAGCAGGGGACACCGGGGAGCTGTTTTTT
TRBV27	-	TRBD1	TRBJ1-1	15	CASSVLGQGSTEAFF	TGTGCCAGCAGTGTTTTAGGACAGGGGAGCACTGAAGCTTTCTTT
TRBV7-6	-	TRBD1	TRBJ2-7	15	CASSSGDRDWDEQYF	TGTGCCAGCAGCTCTGGGGACAGGGACTGGGACGAGCAGTACTTC
TRBV7-9	-	-	TRBJ2-1	13	CASSPPARQAQIF	TGTGCCAGCAGCCCCCCGGCTCGCCAGGCCCAGATCTTC
TRBV2	-	TRBD1	TRBJ1-2	14	CASSAGQGHYGYTF	TGTGCCAGCAGTGCCGGACAGGGCCACTATGGCTACACCTTC
TRBV5-1	-	-	TRBJ1-2	14	CASSFSWGTYGYTF	TGCGCCAGCAGCTTTTCGTGGGGCACCTATGGCTACACCTTC
TRBV19	-	-	TRBJ2-1	14	CASSISDSYNEQFF	TGTGCCAGTAGTATAAGCGACTCCTACAATGAGCAGTTCTTC
TRBV6-1	-	TRBD2	TRBJ2-5	16	CASSELGLAVRETQYF	TGTGCCAGCAGTGAACTCGGACTAGCTGTCCGGGAGACCCAGTACTTC
TRBV4-1	-	TRBD1	TRBJ1-4	17	CASSLVRTGFSNEKLFF	TGCGCCAGCAGCCTGGTCAGGACAGGGTTTTCTAATGAAAAACTGTTTTTT
TRBV19	-	-	TRBJ1-1	17	CASSVNPQGSENTEAFF	TGTGCCAGTAGTGTCAATCCACAGGGATCCGAGAACACTGAAGCTTTCTTT
TRBV27	-	-	TRBJ2-7	13	CASSSLWGGEQYF	TGTGCCAGCAGTTCGTTATGGGGCGGCGAGCAGTACTTC
TRBV19	-	TRBD2	TRBJ2-5	14	CASSVAGVVETQYF	TGTGCCAGTAGTGTAGCGGGAGTTGTAGAGACCCAGTACTTC
TRBV7-8	once	TRBD2	TRBJ2-3	18	CASSLGVIAAGGPDTQYF	TGTGCCAGCAGCCTTGGGGTTATAGCGGCGGGAGGGCCAGATACGCAGTATTTT
TRBV7-2	-	TRBD2	TRBJ2-3	13	CASSFSGGDTQYF	TGTGCCAGCAGCTTTTCCGGGGGGGATACGCAGTATTTT
TRBV6-5	-	-	TRBJ2-7	14	CASTPLGGGYEQYF	TGTGCCAGCACCCCCCTCGGGGGCGGTTACGAGCAGTACTTC
TRBV7-9	-	TRBD2	TRBJ2-1	17	CASSSSPLAGVGDEQFF	TGTGCCAGCAGCTCAAGCCCCTTAGCGGGAGTAGGCGATGAGCAGTTCTTC
TRBV25-1	-	-	TRBJ1-1	12	CASSEYGVEAFF	TGTGCCAGCAGTGAATATGGGGTTGAAGCTTTCTTT
TRBV27	-	-	TRBJ2-7	16	CASSPSSGESSYEQYF	TGTGCCAGCAGTCCTTCCTCGGGGGAAAGCTCCTACGAGCAGTACTTC
TRBV7-8	-	-	TRBJ2-7	16	CASSPTGGHSSYEQYF	TGTGCCAGCAGCCCGACGGGGGGACATTCCTCCTACGAGCAGTACTTC
TRBV15	-	-	TRBJ2-1	16	CATSRDPSSAYNEQFF	TGTGCCACCAGCAGGGACCCTTCCTCCGCCTACAATGAGCAGTTCTTC
TRBV15	-	TRBD1	TRBJ2-7	15	CATSRTGTGSYEQYF	TGTGCCACCAGCAGGACCGGGACAGGATCCTACGAGCAGTACTTC
TRBV19	-	-	TRBJ2-1	12	CASAKRDNEQFF	TGTGCCAGTGCGAAGCGGGACAATGAGCAGTTCTTC
TRBV9	once	TRBD2	TRBJ2-5	16	CASSVSSGRARETQYF	TGTGCCAGCAGCGTATCTAGCGGGAGGGCCCGTGAGACCCAGTACTTC
TRBV5-6	-	-	TRBJ1-2	17	CASSLYVWTEPNYGYTF	TGTGCCAGCAGCTTGTATGTCTGGACAGAACCTAACTATGGCTACACCTTC
TRBV4-1	-	-	TRBJ2-2	17	CASSQEWAVANTGELFF	TGCGCCAGCAGCCAAGAATGGGCGGTCGCGAACACCGGGGAGCTGTTTTTT
TRBV28	-	TRBD1	TRBJ2-7	17	CASSQWVGTGDTYEQYF	TGTGCCAGCAGTCAGTGGGTCGGGACAGGGGACACCTACGAGCAGTACTTC
TRBV13	-	TRBD2	TRBJ2-1	13	CASSSGLAGGKFF	TGTGCCAGCAGCTCGGGACTAGCGGGGGGAAAGTTCTTC
TRBV7-2	-	TRBD2	TRBJ2-3	16	CASSSEEAGGPDTQYF	TGTGCCAGCAGCTCCGAGGAGGCGGGAGGGCCAGATACGCAGTATTTT